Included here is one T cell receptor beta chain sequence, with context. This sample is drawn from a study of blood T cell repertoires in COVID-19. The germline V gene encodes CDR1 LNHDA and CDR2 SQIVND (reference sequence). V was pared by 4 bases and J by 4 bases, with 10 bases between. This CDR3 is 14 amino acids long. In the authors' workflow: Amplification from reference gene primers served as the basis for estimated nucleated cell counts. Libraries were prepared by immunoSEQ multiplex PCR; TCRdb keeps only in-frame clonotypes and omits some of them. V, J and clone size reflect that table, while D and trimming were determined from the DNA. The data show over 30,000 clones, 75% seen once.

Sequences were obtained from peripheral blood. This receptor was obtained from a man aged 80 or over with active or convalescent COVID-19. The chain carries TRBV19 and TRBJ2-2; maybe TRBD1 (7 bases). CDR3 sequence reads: CASSRQGGTGELFF. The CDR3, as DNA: TGTGCCAGTAGTAGACAGGGAGGCACCGGGGAGCTGTTTTTT.